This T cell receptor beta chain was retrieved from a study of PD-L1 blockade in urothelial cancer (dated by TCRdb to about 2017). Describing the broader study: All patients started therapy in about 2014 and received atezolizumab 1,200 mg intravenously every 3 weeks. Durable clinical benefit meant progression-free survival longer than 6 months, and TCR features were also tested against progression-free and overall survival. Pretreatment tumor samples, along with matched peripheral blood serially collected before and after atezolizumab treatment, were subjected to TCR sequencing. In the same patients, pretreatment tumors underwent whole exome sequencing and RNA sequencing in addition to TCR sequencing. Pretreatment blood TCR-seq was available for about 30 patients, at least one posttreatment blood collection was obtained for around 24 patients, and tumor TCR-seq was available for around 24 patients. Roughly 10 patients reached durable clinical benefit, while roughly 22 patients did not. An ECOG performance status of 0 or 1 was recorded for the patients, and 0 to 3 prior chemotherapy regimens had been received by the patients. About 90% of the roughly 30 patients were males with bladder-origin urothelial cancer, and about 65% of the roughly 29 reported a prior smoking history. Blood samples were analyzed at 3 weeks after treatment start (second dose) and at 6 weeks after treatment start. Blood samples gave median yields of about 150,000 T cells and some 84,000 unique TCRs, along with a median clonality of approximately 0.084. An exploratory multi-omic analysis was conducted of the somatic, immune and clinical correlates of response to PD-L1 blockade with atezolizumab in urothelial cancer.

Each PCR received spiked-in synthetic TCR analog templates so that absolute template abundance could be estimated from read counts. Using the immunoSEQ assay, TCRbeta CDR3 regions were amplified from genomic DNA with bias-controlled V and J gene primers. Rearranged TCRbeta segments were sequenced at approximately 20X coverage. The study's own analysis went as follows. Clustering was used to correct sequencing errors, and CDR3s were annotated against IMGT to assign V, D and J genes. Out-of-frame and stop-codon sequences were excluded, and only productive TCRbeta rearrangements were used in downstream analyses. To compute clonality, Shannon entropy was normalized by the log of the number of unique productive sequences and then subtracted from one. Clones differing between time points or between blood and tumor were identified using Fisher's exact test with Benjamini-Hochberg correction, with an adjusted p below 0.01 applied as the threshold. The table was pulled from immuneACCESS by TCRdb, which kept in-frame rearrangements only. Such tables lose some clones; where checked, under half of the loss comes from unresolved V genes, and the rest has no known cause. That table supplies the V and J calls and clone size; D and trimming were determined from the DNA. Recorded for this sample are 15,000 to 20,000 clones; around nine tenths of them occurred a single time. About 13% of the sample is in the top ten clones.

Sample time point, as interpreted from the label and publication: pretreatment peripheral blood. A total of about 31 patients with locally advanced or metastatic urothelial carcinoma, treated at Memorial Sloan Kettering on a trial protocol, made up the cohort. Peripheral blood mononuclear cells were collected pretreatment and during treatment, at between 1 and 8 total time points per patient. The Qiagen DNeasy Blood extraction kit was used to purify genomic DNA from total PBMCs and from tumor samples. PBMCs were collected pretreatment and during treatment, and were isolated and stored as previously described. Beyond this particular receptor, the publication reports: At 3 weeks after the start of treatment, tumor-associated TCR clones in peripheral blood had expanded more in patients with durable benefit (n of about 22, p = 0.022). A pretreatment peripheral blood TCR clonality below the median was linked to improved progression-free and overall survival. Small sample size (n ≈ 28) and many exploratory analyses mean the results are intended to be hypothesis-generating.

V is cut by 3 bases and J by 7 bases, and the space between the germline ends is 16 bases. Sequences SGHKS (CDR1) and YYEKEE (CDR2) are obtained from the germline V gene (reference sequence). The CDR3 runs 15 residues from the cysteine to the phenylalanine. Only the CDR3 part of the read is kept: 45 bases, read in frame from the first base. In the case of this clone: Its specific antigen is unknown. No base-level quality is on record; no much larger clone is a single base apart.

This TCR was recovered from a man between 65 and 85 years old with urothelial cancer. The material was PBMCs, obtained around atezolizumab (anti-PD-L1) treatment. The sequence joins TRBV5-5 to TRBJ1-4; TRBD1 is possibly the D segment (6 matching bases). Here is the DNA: TGTGCCAGCAGCTCGCAACAGGGTATAGGTGAAAAACTGTTTTTT. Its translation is CASSSQQGIGEKLFF.